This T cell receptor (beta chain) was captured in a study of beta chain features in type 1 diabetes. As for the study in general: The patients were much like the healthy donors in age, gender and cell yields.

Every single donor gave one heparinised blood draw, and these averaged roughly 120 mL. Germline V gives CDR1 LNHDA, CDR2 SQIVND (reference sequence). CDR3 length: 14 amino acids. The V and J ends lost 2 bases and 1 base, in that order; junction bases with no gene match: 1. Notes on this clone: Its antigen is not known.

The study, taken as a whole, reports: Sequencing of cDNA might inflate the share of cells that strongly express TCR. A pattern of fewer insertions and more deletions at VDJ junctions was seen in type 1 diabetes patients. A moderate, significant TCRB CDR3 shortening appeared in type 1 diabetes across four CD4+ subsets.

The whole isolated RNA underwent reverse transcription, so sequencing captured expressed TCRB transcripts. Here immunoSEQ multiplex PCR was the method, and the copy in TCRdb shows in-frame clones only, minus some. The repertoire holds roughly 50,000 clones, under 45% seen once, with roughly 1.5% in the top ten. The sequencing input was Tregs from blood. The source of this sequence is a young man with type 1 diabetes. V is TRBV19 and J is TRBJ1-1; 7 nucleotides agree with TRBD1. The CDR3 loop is CASSIRQGNTEAFF. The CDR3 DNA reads TGTGCCAGTAGTATAAGACAGGGGAACACTGAAGCTTTCTTT.